These T cell receptor beta chains were read from a single sample in a study of cytomegalovirus exposure and HLA in healthy donors. Libraries were prepared by immunoSEQ multiplex PCR; TCRdb keeps only in-frame clonotypes and omits some of them. The sample contains 150,000 to 200,000 clones, over 75% of which appear only once. Sequenced input: PBMCs. These receptors were obtained from a man aged 55 to 70 in good health and CMV-seronegative. The CDR3 runs from the conserved cysteine through the conserved F or W. Each record gives: clone size, J gene, V gene, D gene, CDR3 protein, CDR3 DNA. A D gene is named only where the DNA matches it firmly. Clone size is not always given. Where it is, it says once, few, many or a class for expanded clones.

clone size: -; J gene: TRBJ2-2; V gene: TRBV27; D gene: -; CDR3 protein: CASSFLPPNTGELFF; CDR3 DNA: TGTGCCAGCAGTTTCCTCCCCCCGAACACCGGGGAGCTGTTTTTT
clone size: -; J gene: TRBJ1-1; V gene: TRBV15; D gene: TRBD1; CDR3 protein: CATSLYRGPLNTEAFF; CDR3 DNA: TGTGCCACCAGCCTTTACAGGGGGCCCTTGAACACTGAAGCTTTCTTT
clone size: -; J gene: TRBJ2-7; V gene: TRBV5-6; D gene: TRBD1; CDR3 protein: CASLRTGGYEQYF; CDR3 DNA: TGTGCCAGCTTAAGGACAGGGGGGTACGAGCAGTACTTC
clone size: -; J gene: TRBJ2-2; V gene: TRBV7-9; D gene: TRBD1; CDR3 protein: CASSIRDSNTGELFF; CDR3 DNA: TGTGCCAGCAGCATCCGGGACAGTAACACCGGGGAGCTGTTTTTT
clone size: -; J gene: TRBJ2-7; V gene: TRBV5-4; D gene: -; CDR3 protein: CASSLGQDNYEQYF; CDR3 DNA: TGTGCCAGCAGCTTGGGACAGGATAACTACGAGCAGTACTTC
clone size: -; J gene: TRBJ2-7; V gene: TRBV6-5; D gene: TRBD2; CDR3 protein: CASSYSASGTYEQYF; CDR3 DNA: TGTGCCAGCAGTTACTCGGCTAGCGGGACCTACGAGCAGTACTTC
clone size: -; J gene: TRBJ2-7; V gene: TRBV5-4; D gene: TRBD2; CDR3 protein: CASSLEGGGIPYEQYF; CDR3 DNA: TGTGCCAGCAGCTTGGAGGGCGGGGGGATCCCCTACGAGCAGTACTTC
clone size: -; J gene: TRBJ2-7; V gene: TRBV6-5; D gene: -; CDR3 protein: CASSSLYEQYF; CDR3 DNA: TGTGCCAGCAGTTCTCTTTACGAGCAGTACTTC
clone size: -; J gene: TRBJ2-7; V gene: TRBV5-1; D gene: TRBD1; CDR3 protein: CASSLRDSYEQYF; CDR3 DNA: TGCGCCAGCAGCTTGCGGGACAGCTACGAGCAGTACTTC
clone size: few; J gene: TRBJ2-7; V gene: TRBV28; D gene: -; CDR3 protein: CASSYSYEQYF; CDR3 DNA: TGTGCCAGCAGTTATTCGTACGAGCAGTACTTC
clone size: -; J gene: TRBJ1-4; V gene: TRBV5-4; D gene: -; CDR3 protein: CASSLGTQNEKLFF; CDR3 DNA: TGTGCCAGCAGCTTAGGGACACAGAATGAAAAACTGTTTTTT
clone size: -; J gene: TRBJ2-7; V gene: TRBV10-3; D gene: TRBD2; CDR3 protein: CAISRASGGETYEQYF; CDR3 DNA: TGTGCCATCAGTCGGGCTAGCGGGGGGGAGACCTACGAGCAGTACTTC
clone size: -; J gene: TRBJ2-2; V gene: TRBV14; D gene: -; CDR3 protein: CASSQDLRSLGRELFF; CDR3 DNA: TGTGCCAGCAGCCAAGATCTCCGGTCTCTTGGTCGGGAGCTGTTTTTT
clone size: few; J gene: TRBJ1-5; V gene: TRBV4-2; D gene: -; CDR3 protein: CASSEAGNLNQPQHF; CDR3 DNA: TGTGCCAGCAGCGAGGCAGGGAATCTCAATCAGCCCCAGCATTTT
clone size: -; J gene: TRBJ1-4; V gene: TRBV6-5; D gene: TRBD1; CDR3 protein: CASSSSGGANEKLFF; CDR3 DNA: TGTGCCAGCAGTTCATCAGGGGGCGCAAATGAAAAACTGTTTTTT
clone size: -; J gene: TRBJ2-5; V gene: TRBV28; D gene: -; CDR3 protein: CASRQKETQYF; CDR3 DNA: TGTGCCAGCAGACAAAAAGAGACCCAGTACTTC